This TCR beta chain comes out of a study of Graves' ophthalmopathy and Graves' hyperthyroidism. Clinical symptoms, serum thyroxine, TRAb, thyroid ultrasound and orbital computed tomography were relied on for diagnosis. General study findings and limits: Blood also carried most expanded thyroid clonotypes exceeding 0.001 frequency.

CDR3 regions of TCR beta were amplified from RNA transcripts. HTBI-primed first-round RT-PCR preceded second-round multiplex PCR. TCRdb itself ran the multiplex PCR reads through MiXCR, one entry per CDR3 protein. The table shows roughly 1.1 million distinct CDR3 sequences, with about two fifths occurring only once. From germline, CDR1 is MNHEY and CDR2 SMNVEV (reference sequence). This CDR3 region has 12 residues. V lost 6 bases to trimming and J lost 7 bases, with 9 bases between them. This clonotype has only a few counts. What it binds is not known. The source of this sequence is an adult man with Graves' hyperthyroidism. Sequenced input: peripheral blood or thyroid tissue (not recorded which). The chain employs TRBV27 and TRBJ2-2; no clear D. CDR3: CASSPSFGELFF. For the CDR3, the DNA is TGTGCCAGCAGCCCATCCTTCGGGGAGCTGTTTTTT.